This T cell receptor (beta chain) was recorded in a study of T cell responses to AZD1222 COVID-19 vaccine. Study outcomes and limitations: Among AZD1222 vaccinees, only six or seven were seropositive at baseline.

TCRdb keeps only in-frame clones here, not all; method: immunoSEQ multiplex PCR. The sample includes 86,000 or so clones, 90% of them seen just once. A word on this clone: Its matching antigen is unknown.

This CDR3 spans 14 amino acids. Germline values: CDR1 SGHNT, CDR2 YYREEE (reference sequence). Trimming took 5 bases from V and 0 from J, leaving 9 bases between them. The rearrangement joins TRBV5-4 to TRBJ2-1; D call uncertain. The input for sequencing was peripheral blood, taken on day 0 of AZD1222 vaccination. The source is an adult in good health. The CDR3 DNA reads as TGTGCCAGCAGGGGTGAGAGCTCCTACAATGAGCAGTTCTTC. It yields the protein CASRGESSYNEQFF.